This TCR beta chain appears in the sequencing data of a study of CD8 T cells in ankylosing spondylitis (dated by TCRdb to the late 2010s). Regarding the study in general: T cell receptor beta repertoires were profiled in healthy donors and ankylosing spondylitis patients so that disease-linked TCR variants could be found. The whole study cohort included 85 to 120 healthy donors and 25 ankylosing spondylitis patients. Samples of peripheral blood were taken, and for ankylosing spondylitis patients, synovial fluid was collected as well. On the study overall, not on this receptor specifically: A TCR beta motif of fewer than 10 highly homologous amino acid variants appeared characteristic of blood from ankylosing spondylitis patients. Significant enrichment of the disease-linked clones was reported in matched synovial fluid samples from ankylosing spondylitis patients. In peripheral blood, the disease-linked clones were found at relatively low frequencies and had a CD8+ phenotype. Some motif variants were previously reported in synovial fluid and blood of reactive arthritis patients, suggesting common disease-initiation mechanisms.

Sequencing was performed on an Illumina HiSeq 2500. Quantitative 5'-RACE with molecular barcodes was the method used to prepare the TCR beta libraries. On the study's bioinformatics: A new computational method, built on a probabilistic model of VDJ rearrangement, was used to identify disease-linked TCR variants. The public reads were reanalyzed by TCRdb: fastp trimming at Q25, MiXCR alignment, in-frame beta chains only. Every entry covers one CDR3 protein and lists the most common genes and DNA from its rows. The V and J calls come from TCRdb's annotation, not from the publication. Across this sample there are approximately 190,000 distinct CDR3 sequences, with approximately 13% seen only once. The ten largest clones take up about 10% of the sample. Remarks on this clonotype: Its target antigen remains unknown. Per-nucleotide qualities are absent, and no much larger clonotype sits a single base away.

The receptor was isolated from a female donor with ankylosing spondylitis or in good health (not recorded which). What was sequenced was blood, either unsorted or a sorted T cell fraction (not recorded which).

The DNA sequence reads TGCAGTGCTAGAGTGGCAACTAGCGGACAAGAGACCCAGTACTTC. It codes for CSARVATSGQETQYF. The receptor chain draws on TRBV20-1 and TRBJ2-5, with 8 bases in between that match TRBD2. The germline V gene (reference sequence) sets CDR1 to DFQATT and CDR2 to SNEGSKA. Unmatched junction bases come to 6, with V trimmed by 1 base and J by 2 bases. The CDR3 sequence holds 15 residues, the cysteine and phenylalanine included. Just the 45-base CDR3 DNA is kept, in frame starting at base 1.